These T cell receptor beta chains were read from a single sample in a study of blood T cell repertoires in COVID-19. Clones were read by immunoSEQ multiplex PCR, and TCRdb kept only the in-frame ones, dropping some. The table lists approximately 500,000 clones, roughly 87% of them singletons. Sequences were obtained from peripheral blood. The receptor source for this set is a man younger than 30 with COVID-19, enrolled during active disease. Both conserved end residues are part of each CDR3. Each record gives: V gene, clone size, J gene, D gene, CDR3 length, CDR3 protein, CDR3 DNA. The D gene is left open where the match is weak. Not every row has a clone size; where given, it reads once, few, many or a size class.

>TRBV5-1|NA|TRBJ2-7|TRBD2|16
CASSTPGLAGDHEQYF
TGCGCCAGCAGCACTCCAGGACTAGCGGGGGACCACGAGCAGTACTTC
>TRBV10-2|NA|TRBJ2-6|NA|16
CASSDTVRSGANVLTF
TGCGCCAGCAGTGATACAGTTCGCTCTGGGGCCAACGTCCTGACTTTC
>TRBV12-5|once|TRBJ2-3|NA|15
CASGLGRVGTDTQYF
TGTGCTAGTGGTTTAGGGCGGGTGGGCACAGATACGCAGTATTTT
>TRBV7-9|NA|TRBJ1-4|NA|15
CASSLRATEREKLFF
TGTGCCAGCAGCTTACGAGCGACAGAACGGGAAAAACTGTTTTTT
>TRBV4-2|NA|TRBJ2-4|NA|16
CASSQDPTVAKNIQYF
TGTGCCAGCAGCCAAGATCCAACAGTAGCCAAAAACATTCAGTACTTC
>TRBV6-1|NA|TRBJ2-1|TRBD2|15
CASSEGTSGSNEQFF
TGTGCCAGCAGTGAAGGGACTAGCGGGAGCAATGAGCAGTTCTTC
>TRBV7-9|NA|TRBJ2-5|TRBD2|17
CASSLWMGGYTQETQYF
TGTGCCAGCAGCTTATGGATGGGGGGGTATACGCAAGAGACCCAGTACTTC
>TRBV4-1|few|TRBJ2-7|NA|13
CASSQDRTYEQYF
TGCGCCAGCAGCCAAGACAGAACCTACGAGCAGTACTTC
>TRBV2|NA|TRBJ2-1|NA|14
CASSAVSADNEQFF
TGTGCCAGCAGTGCGGTTAGCGCCGACAATGAGCAGTTCTTC
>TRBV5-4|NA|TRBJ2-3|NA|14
CASSLVGVADTQYF
TGTGCCAGCAGCTTGGTTGGAGTGGCAGATACGCAGTATTTT
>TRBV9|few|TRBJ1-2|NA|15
CASSGRWGRYYGYTF
TGTGCCAGCAGCGGACGATGGGGGAGGTACTATGGCTACACCTTC
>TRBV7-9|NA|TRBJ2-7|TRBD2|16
CASSSSLAGGYYEQYF
TGTGCCAGCAGCTCGAGTCTTGCGGGGGGGTACTACGAGCAGTACTTC
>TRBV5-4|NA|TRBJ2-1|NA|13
CASSFNSYNEQFF
TGTGCCAGCAGCTTCAACAGCTACAATGAGCAGTTCTTC
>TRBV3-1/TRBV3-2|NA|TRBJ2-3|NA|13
CASSNEVRDTQYF
TGTGCCAGCAGCAACGAGGTTAGAGATACGCAGTATTTT
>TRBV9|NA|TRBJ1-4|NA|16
CASSAHGGPQNEKLFF
TGTGCCAGCAGCGCCCACGGGGGGCCTCAAAATGAAAAACTGTTTTTT
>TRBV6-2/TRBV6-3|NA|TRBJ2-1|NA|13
CASSYSDYNEQFF
TGTGCCAGCAGTTACAGCGATTACAATGAGCAGTTCTTC
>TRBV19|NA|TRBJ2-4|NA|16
CASSIASRASKNIQYF
TGTGCCAGTAGTATAGCATCCAGGGCGTCCAAAAACATTCAGTACTTC
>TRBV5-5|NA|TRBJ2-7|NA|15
CASSLFARGTYEQYF
TGTGCCAGCAGCTTGTTTGCTCGCGGGACTTACGAGCAGTACTTC
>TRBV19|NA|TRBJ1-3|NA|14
CASSTRQSGNTIYF
TGTGCCAGTAGTACCAGACAGTCTGGAAACACCATATATTTT
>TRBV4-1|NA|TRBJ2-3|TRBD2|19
CASSQKGSGGAWGTDTQYF
TGCGCCAGCAGCCAAAAGGGGAGCGGGGGGGCCTGGGGCACAGATACGCAGTATTTT
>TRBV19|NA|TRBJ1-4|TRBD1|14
CASSRDRANEKLFF
TGTGCCAGTAGTCGGGACAGGGCGAATGAAAAACTGTTTTTT
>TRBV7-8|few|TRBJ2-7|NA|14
CASSPGGSYYEQYF
TGTGCCAGCAGCCCAGGTGGGAGCTACTACGAGCAGTACTTC
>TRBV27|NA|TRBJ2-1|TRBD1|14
CASAGTGPYNEQFF
TGTGCCAGCGCGGGGACAGGGCCCTACAATGAGCAGTTCTTC
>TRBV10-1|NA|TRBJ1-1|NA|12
CASSLGNTEAFF
TGCGCCAGCAGTCTCGGGAACACTGAAGCTTTCTTT
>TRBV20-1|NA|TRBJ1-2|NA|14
CSASTAGTSRGYTF
TGCAGTGCTAGTACCGCAGGGACAAGCCGGGGCTACACCTTC
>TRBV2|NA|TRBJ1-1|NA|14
CASRRTVPETEAFF
TGTGCCAGCAGGAGGACAGTCCCGGAAACTGAAGCTTTCTTT
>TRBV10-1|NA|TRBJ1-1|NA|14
CASSEGRGGHGAFF
TGCGCCAGCAGTGAGGGGCGGGGGGGGCATGGAGCTTTCTTT
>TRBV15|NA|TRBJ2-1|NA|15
CATSRDRGTYNEQFF
TGTGCCACCAGCAGAGATCGGGGGACCTACAATGAGCAGTTCTTC
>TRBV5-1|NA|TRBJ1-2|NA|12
CASSSSGYGYTF
TGCGCCAGCAGCTCGTCGGGATACGGCTACACCTTC
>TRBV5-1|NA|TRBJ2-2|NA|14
CASSLSTEPGELFF
TGCGCCAGCAGCTTGTCTACCGAGCCCGGGGAGCTGTTTTTT
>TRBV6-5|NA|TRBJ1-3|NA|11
CASRMESTIYF
TGTGCCAGCAGGATGGAGAGCACCATATATTTT
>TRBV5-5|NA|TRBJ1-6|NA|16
CASSSQTELSFSPLHF
TGTGCCAGCAGCTCTCAGACGGAGTTATCTTTCTCACCCCTCCACTTT
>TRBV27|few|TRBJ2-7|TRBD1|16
CASTKGAGTGSYEQYF
TGTGCCAGCACCAAAGGCGCCGGGACAGGGAGCTACGAGCAGTACTTC
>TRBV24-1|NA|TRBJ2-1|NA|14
CATSSAGVANEQFF
TGTGCCACCAGTTCCGCAGGGGTAGCCAATGAGCAGTTCTTC
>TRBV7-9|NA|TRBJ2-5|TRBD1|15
CASSLGQGAIETQYF
TGTGCCAGCAGCTTGGGACAGGGGGCTATAGAGACCCAGTACTTC
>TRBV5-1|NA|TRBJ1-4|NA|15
CASSPRSGANEKLFF
TGCGCCAGCAGCCCGCGTTCAGGGGCTAATGAAAAACTGTTTTTT